This T cell receptor beta chain was documented in a study of CD8+CD57+ T cells in acquired aplastic anemia. This clonotype has a count of ten or more. The antigen is not known. Study-level results: Patients had about 31 CD8+ CDR3 sequences in common with controls (the shared set). Between patients and controls, CD8+ Simpson's diversity did not vary significantly.

With V trimmed by 5 bases and J by 3 bases, 8 bases remained unmatched. The germline V gene has CDR1 SGHRS and CDR2 YFSETQ. This CDR3 contains 15 residues. Flow cytometry had shown expanded CD8+CD57+ cells in the patients chosen for sequencing. Among the patients, all had severe acquired aplastic anemia. Blood was sampled before the patients had received any therapy. For CDR3 and TCR beta VDJ profiling, genomic DNA was the template used. TCRdb re-analysed the reads in MiXCR, keeping a single row per CDR3 protein. The sample includes approximately 200,000 distinct CDR3 sequences, 40% to 60% of them seen just once.

The sequenced material came from sorted CD4+, CD8+, or CD8+CD57+ T cells (not recorded which) from PBMCs. The clonotype comes from a human donor with aplastic anemia. The chain combines TRBV5-1 with TRBJ2-1; 7 bases match TRBD1. The CDR3 spells CASSPPRDSYNEQFF. The CDR3 coding sequence is TGCGCCAGCAGTCCCCCTCGGGACAGCTACAATGAGCAGTTCTTC.